In this sample, the clone carrying this T cell receptor beta chain turned up many times. TRAV- and TRBV-specific primers were used for first-strand cDNA, which covered alpha and beta chains. Amplification of TCRs used a constant-region primer and V-primer adapter for roughly 20 PCR cycles. TCRdb analysed the reads with MiXCR anew, one entry per CDR3 protein. The top ten clones hold roughly 6% of a sample with around 83,000 distinct CDR3 sequences, under 20% of them seen once. The CDR3 extends over 13 amino acids. Germline V gene sequence: CDR1 SGHRS, CDR2 YFSETQ. V was pared by 0 bases and J by 1 base, with 4 bases between. These data are taken from a study of low-dose radiotherapy and immunotherapy resistance in tumors. In the study overall: Each patient was administered nivolumab intravenously at 240 mg, which was a flat dose, every two weeks, along with intravenous ipilimumab at 1 mg/kg every six weeks. The 200 mg/m2 dose of intravenous cyclophosphamide was given every two weeks, one day before radiation and immunotherapy. On cycle 1 day 1, patients started four cycles of oral aspirin 300 mg daily.

Time point reported: before trial treatment. In the RACIN dose-escalation trial, donors got nivolumab plus ipilimumab with aspirin, cyclophosphamide and radiotherapy. This specimen consisted of PBMCs, obtained before treatment. This clonotype was obtained from a male donor with prostate cancer. The rearrangement joins TRBV5-1 to TRBJ1-1; D is ambiguous. The CDR3 nucleotides are TGCGCCAGCAGCTTGGAGACGAACACTGAAGCTTTCTTT. Protein: CASSLETNTEAFF.